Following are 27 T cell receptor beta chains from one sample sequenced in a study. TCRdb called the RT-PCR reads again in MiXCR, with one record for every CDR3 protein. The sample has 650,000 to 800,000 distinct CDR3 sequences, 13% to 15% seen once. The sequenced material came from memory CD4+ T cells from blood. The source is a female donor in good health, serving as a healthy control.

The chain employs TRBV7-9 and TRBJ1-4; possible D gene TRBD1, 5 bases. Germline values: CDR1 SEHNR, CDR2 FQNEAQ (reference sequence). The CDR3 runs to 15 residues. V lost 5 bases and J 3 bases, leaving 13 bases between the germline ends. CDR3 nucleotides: TGTGCCAGCAGCCCAATGGGGCTAGCTAATGAAAAACTGTTTTTT. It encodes CASSPMGLANEKLFF.

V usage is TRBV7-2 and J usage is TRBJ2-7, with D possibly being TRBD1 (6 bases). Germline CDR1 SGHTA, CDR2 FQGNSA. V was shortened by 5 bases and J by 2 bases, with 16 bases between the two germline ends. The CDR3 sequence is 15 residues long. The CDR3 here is CASSLMDSLTYEQYF. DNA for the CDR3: TGTGCCAGCAGCCTCATGGACAGTCTAACCTACGAGCAGTACTTC. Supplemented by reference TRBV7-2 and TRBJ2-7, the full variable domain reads GAGVSQSPSNKVTEKGKDVELRCDPISGHTALYWYRQSLGQGLEFLIYFQGNSAPDKSGLPSDRFSAERTGGSVSTLTIQRTQQEDSAVYLCASSLMDSLTYEQYFGPGTRLTVT.

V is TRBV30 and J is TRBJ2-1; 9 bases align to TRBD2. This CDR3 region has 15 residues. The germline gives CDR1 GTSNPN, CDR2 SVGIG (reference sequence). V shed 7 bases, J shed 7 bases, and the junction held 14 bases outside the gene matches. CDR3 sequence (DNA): TGTGCCTACACAGAGCCGGGACTAGCTAAAAATGAGCAGTTCTTC. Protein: CAYTEPGLAKNEQFF.

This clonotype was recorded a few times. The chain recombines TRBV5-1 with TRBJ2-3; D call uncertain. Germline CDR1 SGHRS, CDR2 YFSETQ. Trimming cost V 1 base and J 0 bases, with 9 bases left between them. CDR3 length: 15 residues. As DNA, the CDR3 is TGCGCCAGCAGCTTGTTAAGCAGGAGCACAGATACGCAGTATTTT. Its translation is CASSLLSRSTDTQYF.

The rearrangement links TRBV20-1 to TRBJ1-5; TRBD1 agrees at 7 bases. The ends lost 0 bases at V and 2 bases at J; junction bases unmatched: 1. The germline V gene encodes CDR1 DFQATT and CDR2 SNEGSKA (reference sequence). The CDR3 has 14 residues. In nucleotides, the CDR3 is TGCAGTGCTAGAGATCAGGGGGGCAATCAGCCCCAGCATTTT. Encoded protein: CSARDQGGNQPQHF.

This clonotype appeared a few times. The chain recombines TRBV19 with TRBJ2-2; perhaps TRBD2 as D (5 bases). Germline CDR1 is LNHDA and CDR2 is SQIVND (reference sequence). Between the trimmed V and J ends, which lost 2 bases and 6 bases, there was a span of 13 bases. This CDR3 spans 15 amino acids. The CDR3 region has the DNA TGTGCCAGTAGTATAACCATAGCGACGCCCGGGGAGCTGTTTTTT. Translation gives CASSITIATPGELFF. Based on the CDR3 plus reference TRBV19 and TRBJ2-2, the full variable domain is DGGITQSPKYLFRKEGQNVTLSCEQNLNHDAMYWYRQDPGQGLRLIYYSQIVNDFQKGDIAEGYSVSREKKESFPLTVTSAQKNPTAFYLCASSITIATPGELFFGEGSRLTVL.

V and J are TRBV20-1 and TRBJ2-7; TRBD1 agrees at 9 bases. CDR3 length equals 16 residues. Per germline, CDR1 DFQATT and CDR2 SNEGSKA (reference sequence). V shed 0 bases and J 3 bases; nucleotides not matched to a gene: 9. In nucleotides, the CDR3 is TGCAGTGCTAGAGATTGGGATAGGGGACAGGGCTACGAGCAGTACTTC. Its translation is CSARDWDRGQGYEQYF.

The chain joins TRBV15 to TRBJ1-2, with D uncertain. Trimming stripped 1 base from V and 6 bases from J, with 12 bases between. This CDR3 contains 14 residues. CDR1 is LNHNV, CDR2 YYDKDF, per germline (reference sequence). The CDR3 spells CATSRVEAWDGYTF. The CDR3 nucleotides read TGTGCCACCAGCAGAGTTGAGGCCTGGGATGGCTACACCTTC.

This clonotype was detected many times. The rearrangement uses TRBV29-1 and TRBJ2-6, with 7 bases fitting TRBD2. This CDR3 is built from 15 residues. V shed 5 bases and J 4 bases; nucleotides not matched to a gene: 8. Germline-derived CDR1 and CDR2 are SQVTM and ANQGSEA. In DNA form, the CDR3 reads TGCAGCGTTACTGGGGGGGTCGCGGGGGCCAACGTCCTGACTTTC. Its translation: CSVTGGVAGANVLTF.

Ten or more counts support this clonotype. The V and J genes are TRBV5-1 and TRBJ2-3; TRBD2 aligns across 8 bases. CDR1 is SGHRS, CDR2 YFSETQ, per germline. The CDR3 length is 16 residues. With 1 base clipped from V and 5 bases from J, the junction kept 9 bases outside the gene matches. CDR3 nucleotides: TGCGCCAGCAGCTTGCAGCCAGCGGGGGCGGGAGATACGCAGTATTTT. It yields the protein CASSLQPAGAGDTQYF.

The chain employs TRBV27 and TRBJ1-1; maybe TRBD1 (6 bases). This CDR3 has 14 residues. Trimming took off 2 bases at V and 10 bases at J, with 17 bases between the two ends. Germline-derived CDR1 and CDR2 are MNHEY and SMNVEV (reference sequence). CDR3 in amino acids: CASSLRGGPGRAFF. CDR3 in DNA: TGTGCCAGCAGTTTAAGGGGGGGGCCGGGGCGAGCTTTCTTT.

CDR3 amino acids: CSAGRGLGYTF. DNA for the CDR3: TGCAGTGCTGGCCGGGGGTTGGGCTACACCTTC. The rearrangement uses TRBV20-1 and TRBJ1-2, with D tentatively TRBD1 (5 bases). The CDR3 has 11 residues. CDR1 is DFQATT, CDR2 SNEGSKA, per germline (reference sequence). The ends were cut back, 5 bases at V and 8 bases at J, with 12 bases in the middle.

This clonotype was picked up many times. The chain's CDR3 is CASSLGREGFTEAFF. CDR3 DNA: TGCGCCAGCAGCCTCGGGCGTGAAGGGTTCACTGAAGCTTTCTTT. The rearrangement links TRBV5-1 to TRBJ1-1, with unresolved D. Trimming shortened V by 4 bases and J by 4 bases, and 17 bases separated the two germline ends. Germline CDR1 reads SGHRS; CDR2 reads YFSETQ. The CDR3 consists of 15 residues.

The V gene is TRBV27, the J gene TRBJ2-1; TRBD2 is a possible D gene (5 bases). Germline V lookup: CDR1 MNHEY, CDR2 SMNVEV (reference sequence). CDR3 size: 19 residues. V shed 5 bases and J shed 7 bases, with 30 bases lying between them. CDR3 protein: CASSLGWWRVLPPSNEQFF. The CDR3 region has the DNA TGTGCCAGCAGTCTCGGGTGGTGGCGGGTCCTACCCCCCTCGAATGAGCAGTTCTTC.

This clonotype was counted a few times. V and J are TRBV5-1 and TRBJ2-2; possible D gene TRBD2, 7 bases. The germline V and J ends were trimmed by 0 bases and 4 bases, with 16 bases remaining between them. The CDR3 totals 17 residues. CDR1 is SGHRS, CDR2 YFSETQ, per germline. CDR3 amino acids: CASSLGRGALSTGELFF. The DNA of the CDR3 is TGCGCCAGCAGCTTGGGTCGGGGGGCCTTAAGCACCGGGGAGCTGTTTTTT.

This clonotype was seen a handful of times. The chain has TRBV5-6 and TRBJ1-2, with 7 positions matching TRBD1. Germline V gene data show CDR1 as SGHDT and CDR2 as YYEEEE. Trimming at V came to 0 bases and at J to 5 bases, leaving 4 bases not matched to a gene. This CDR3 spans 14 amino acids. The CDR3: CASSLVGQIYGYTF. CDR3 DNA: TGTGCCAGCAGCTTGGTGGGACAGATATATGGCTACACCTTC.

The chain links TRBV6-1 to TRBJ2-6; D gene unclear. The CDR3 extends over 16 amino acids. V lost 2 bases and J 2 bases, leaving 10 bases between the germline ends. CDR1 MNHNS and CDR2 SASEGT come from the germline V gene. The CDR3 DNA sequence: TGTGCCAGCAGTGAAATATGGGCCACTGGGGCCAACGTCCTGACTTTC. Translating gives CASSEIWATGANVLTF.

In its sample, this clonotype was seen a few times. The CDR3 loop is CASSPGQVLSYTF. CDR3 sequence (DNA): TGTGCCAGCAGTCCCGGACAGGTCCTCAGCTACACCTTC. The chain uses TRBV6-1 and TRBJ1-2; TRBD1 matches 7 bases. Trimming at V came to 5 bases and at J to 9 bases, leaving 9 bases not matched to a gene. This CDR3 has 13 amino acids. CDR1 and CDR2 from the germline V gene are MNHNS and SASEGT.

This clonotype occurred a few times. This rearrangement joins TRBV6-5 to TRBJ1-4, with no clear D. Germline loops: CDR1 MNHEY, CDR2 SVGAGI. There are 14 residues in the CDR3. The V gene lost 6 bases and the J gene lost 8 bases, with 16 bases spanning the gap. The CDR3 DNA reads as TGTGCCAGCAGCGCCGGAAGGGTGTGGGAAAAACTGTTTTTT. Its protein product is CASSAGRVWEKLFF.

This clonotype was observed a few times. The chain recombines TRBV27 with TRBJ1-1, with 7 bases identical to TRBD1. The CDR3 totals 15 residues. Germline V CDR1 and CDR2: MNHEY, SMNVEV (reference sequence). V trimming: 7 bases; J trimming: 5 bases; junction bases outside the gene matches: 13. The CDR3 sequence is CASTRGAGGRTEAFF. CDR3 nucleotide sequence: TGTGCCAGCACCCGAGGGGCAGGGGGAAGGACTGAAGCTTTCTTT.

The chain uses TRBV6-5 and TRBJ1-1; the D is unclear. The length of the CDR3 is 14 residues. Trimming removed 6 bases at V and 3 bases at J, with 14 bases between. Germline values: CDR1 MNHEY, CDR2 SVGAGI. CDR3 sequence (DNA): TGTGCCAGCAGCCGCTACAACATCGACACTGAAGCTTTCTTT. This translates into CASSRYNIDTEAFF.

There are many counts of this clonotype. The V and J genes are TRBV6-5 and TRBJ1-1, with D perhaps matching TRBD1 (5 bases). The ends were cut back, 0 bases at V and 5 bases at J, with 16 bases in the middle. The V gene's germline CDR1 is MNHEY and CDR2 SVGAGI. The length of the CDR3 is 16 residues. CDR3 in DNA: TGTGCCAGCAGTTACTCGATTTCCCTCGGGGGGACTGAAGCTTTCTTT. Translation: CASSYSISLGGTEAFF.

The DNA for the CDR3 is TGTGCCTGGAGCCGCCTCCTGACAGGGGATACGCAGTATTTT. Translating gives CAWSRLLTGDTQYF. This chain links TRBV30 with TRBJ2-3, with TRBD1 matching 7 bases. Germline CDR1 and CDR2: GTSNPN and SVGIG (reference sequence). The CDR3 has 14 amino acids. V lost 3 bases to trimming and J lost 6 bases; unmatched junction nucleotides: 9.

CDR3 DNA sequence: TGTGCCAGCAGCGCAGGTCCGGGACTAGCGGGATCGGTGGGCACAGATACGCAGTATTTT. Translation: CASSAGPGLAGSVGTDTQYF. The chain joins TRBV5-8 to TRBJ2-3; 13 bases fit TRBD2. CDR3 length: 20 residues. With V trimmed by 4 bases and J by 1 base, 15 bases remained unmatched. Germline lookup yields CDR1 SGHTS and CDR2 YDEGEE.

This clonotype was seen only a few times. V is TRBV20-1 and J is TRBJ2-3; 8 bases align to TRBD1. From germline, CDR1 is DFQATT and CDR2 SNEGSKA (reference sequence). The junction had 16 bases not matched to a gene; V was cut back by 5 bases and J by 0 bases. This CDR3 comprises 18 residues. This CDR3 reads CSAAGPGGTEASTDTQYF. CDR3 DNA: TGCAGTGCTGCCGGTCCAGGGGGCACCGAAGCTAGCACAGATACGCAGTATTTT.

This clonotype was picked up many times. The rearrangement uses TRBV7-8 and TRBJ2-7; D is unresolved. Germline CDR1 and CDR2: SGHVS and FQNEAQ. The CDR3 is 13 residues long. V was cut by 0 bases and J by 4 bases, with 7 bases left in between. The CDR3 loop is CASSLARNYEQYF. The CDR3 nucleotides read TGTGCCAGCAGCTTAGCTAGGAATTACGAGCAGTACTTC.

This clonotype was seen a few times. DNA for the CDR3: TGTGCCAGCAAAATCGGGACTAGCGGGGGGGAGGAGCAGTTCTTC. Residues: CASKIGTSGGEEQFF. The rearrangement joins TRBV7-2 to TRBJ2-1, with 16 bases fitting TRBD2. CDR1 is SGHTA, CDR2 FQGNSA, per germline. This CDR3 is built from 15 residues. V gave up 7 bases and J gave up 10 bases; unmatched junction bases: 7.